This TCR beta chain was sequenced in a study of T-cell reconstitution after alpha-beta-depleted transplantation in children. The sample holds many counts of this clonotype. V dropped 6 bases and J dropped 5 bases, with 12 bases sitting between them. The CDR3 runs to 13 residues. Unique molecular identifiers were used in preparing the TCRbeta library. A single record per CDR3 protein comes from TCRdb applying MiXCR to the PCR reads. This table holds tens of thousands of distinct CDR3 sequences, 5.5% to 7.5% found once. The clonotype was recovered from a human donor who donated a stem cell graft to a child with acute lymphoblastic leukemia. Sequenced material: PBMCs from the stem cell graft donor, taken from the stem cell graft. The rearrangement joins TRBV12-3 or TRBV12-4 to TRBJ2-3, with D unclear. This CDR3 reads CASSPPVGDTQYF. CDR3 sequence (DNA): TGTGCCAGCAGCCCTCCGGTGGGAGATACGCAGTATTTT.